A single sample is the source of the 18 T cell receptor beta chains below, sequenced in a study of early stage breast cancer tumors. Data came from immunoSEQ multiplex PCR; TCRdb stores just in-frame clones and leaves some out. The repertoire includes 23,000 or so clones, over 60% of them detected once, and just under 10% sits in the top ten. The specimen sequenced was breast tumor tissue. The receptor source for this set is a person in their 60s with breast cancer.

J is TRBJ2-7 and V is TRBV7-2; 7 nucleotides agree with TRBD1. This CDR3 contains 13 residues. Looked up from germline, CDR1 is SGHTA and CDR2 is FQGNSA. Trimming took 1 base from V and 6 from J; bases not matched to a gene: 3. The CDR3, as DNA: TGTGCCAGCAGCTTAGAGAGGACAGGCGAGCAGTACTTC. It yields the protein CASSLERTGEQYF.

This clone was seen only a few times. The V call is TRBV5-6, the J call TRBJ1-5; D gene uncertain. The V end lost 5 bases, the J end lost 7 bases, and 19 bases lay between the germline ends. Germline-derived CDR1 and CDR2 are SGHDT and YYEEEE. The CDR3 has 15 residues. The CDR3 sequence is CASRRRGEREQPQHF. The CDR3 DNA reads as TGTGCCAGCAGGCGGCGGGGAGAGCGGGAACAGCCCCAGCATTTT.

This clone showed up just a few times. V gene TRBV4-3 combines with J gene TRBJ1-2; a weak D match, TRBD1 (5 bases). This CDR3 spans 15 amino acids. Trimming left V 0 bases short and J 4 bases short, with 12 bases between. Germline values: CDR1 LGHNA, CDR2 YSLEER. The CDR3 region has the DNA TGCGCCAGCAGCCAAGATCTCCGGGGGACCTATGGCTACACCTTC. It encodes CASSQDLRGTYGYTF.

This clone was seen only once. The rearrangement joins TRBV27 to TRBJ2-7; TRBD1 aligns across 9 bases. CDR1 and CDR2 (germline): MNHEY, SMNVEV (reference sequence). With V trimmed by 1 base and J by 3 bases, 10 bases remained unmatched. There are 17 residues in the CDR3. CDR3 in amino acids: CASSLLGGQGLDYEQYF. In nucleotides, the CDR3 is TGTGCCAGCAGTTTATTGGGGGGACAGGGTTTAGACTACGAGCAGTACTTC.

The chain has TRBV10-3 and TRBJ2-7; TRBD1 might be the D (5 bases). The CDR3 covers 12 residues. Between the trimmed V and J ends, which lost 10 bases and 4 bases, there was a span of 14 bases. CDR1 ENHRY and CDR2 SYGVKD come from the germline V gene. CDR3 amino acids: CATIGQTYEQYF. CDR3 sequence (DNA): TGTGCCACCATAGGACAAACTTACGAGCAGTACTTC.

This clone was seen only a few times. As DNA, the CDR3 is TGTGCCAGTAGGACTAGCGGGAGGGGTGAGCAGTTCTTC. This codes for CASRTSGRGEQFF. The chain joins TRBV28 to TRBJ2-1; TRBD2 agrees at 15 bases. Trimming cost V 9 bases and J 9 bases; bases outside gene matches: 3. The CDR3 has 13 amino acids. The germline gives CDR1 MDHEN, CDR2 SYDVKM.

V and J are TRBV9 and TRBJ1-2; D remains unclear. V lost 0 bases and J 2 bases, leaving 11 bases between the germline ends. This CDR3 region has 15 residues. The germline CDR1 and CDR2 sequences are SGDLS and YYNGEE. The CDR3, as DNA: TGTGCCAGCAGCGTAGCTCCACAGATAAACTATGGCTACACCTTC. This translates into CASSVAPQINYGYTF.

The genes are TRBV30 and TRBJ1-5, with TRBD1 as a possible D gene (6 bases). V was pared by 4 bases and J by 6 bases, with 13 bases between. Per germline, CDR1 GTSNPN and CDR2 SVGIG (reference sequence). This CDR3 has 13 residues. CDR3 DNA sequence: TGTGCCTGGAATCGCGGGGGCGGTCAGCCCCAGCATTTT. This gives the protein CAWNRGGGQPQHF.

This rearrangement joins TRBV18 to TRBJ1-1, with 7 bases lining up with TRBD1. Germline V gene data show CDR1 as KGHSH and CDR2 as LQKENI. The CDR3 length is 13 residues. The trim removed 6 bases at V and 0 bases at J, leaving 1 base unmatched. The CDR3 sequence: CASSGQMNTEAFF. CDR3 DNA: TGTGCCAGCTCGGGACAGATGAACACTGAAGCTTTCTTT.

The chain combines TRBV30 with TRBJ1-1; no clear D. In germline, CDR1 is GTSNPN, CDR2 SVGIG (reference sequence). Trimming removed 3 bases at V and 1 base at J, with 9 bases between. The CDR3 consists of 13 residues. CDR3 sequence reads: CAWRNSQNTEAFF. CDR3 DNA sequence: TGTGCCTGGAGAAACAGCCAGAACACTGAAGCTTTCTTT.

This clone showed up just a few times. The chain uses TRBV7-8 and TRBJ2-3; 11 bases agree with TRBD2. Per the germline V gene, CDR1 is SGHVS and CDR2 is FQNEAQ. The V and J ends lost 5 bases and 3 bases, in that order; junction bases with no gene match: 4. This CDR3 has 15 residues. CDR3 loop: CASSVTSGITDTQYF. The CDR3, as DNA: TGTGCCAGCAGCGTGACTAGCGGGATAACAGATACGCAGTATTTT.

The chain joins TRBV6-6 to TRBJ1-2, with D possibly matching TRBD1 (5 bases). Trimming pared 2 bases from V and 3 bases from J, leaving 7 bases between. The CDR3 has 13 amino acids. Looked up from germline, CDR1 is MNHNY and CDR2 is SVGAGI (reference sequence). The CDR3 spells CASSYPTDYGYTF. The CDR3 DNA reads as TGTGCCAGCAGTTACCCGACAGACTATGGCTACACCTTC.

The V and J genes are TRBV5-1 and TRBJ2-1, with 13 bases lining up with TRBD2. This CDR3 region has 16 residues. Germline V gives CDR1 SGHRS, CDR2 YFSETQ. The V gene end was trimmed by 4 bases and the J gene end by 6 bases; junction bases not matched to a gene: 7. The CDR3 reads CASSPALAGGGNEQFF. CDR3 bases: TGCGCCAGCAGCCCTGCACTAGCGGGAGGGGGCAATGAGCAGTTCTTC.

This chain connects TRBV6-6 to TRBJ2-5; TRBD1 matches 8 bases. Germline V gene lookup returns CDR1 MNHNY and CDR2 SVGAGI (reference sequence). Germline trimming cut 4 bases from V and 3 bases from J; bases unmatched to any gene: 7. This CDR3 is 15 amino acids long. The CDR3 loop is CASSSPGGGEETQYF. The CDR3 nucleotides are TGTGCCAGCAGTTCCCCAGGGGGCGGGGAAGAGACCCAGTACTTC.

This clone appeared many times. V is TRBV2 and J is TRBJ1-2; D not certain. The CDR3 is made up of 12 amino acids. CDR1 and CDR2 (germline): SNHLY, FYNNEI. V was cut by 11 bases and J by 8 bases, with 18 bases left in between. The CDR3 protein is CAQAPGRRGYTF. Written as DNA, the CDR3 is TGTGCCCAGGCCCCCGGCAGAAGGGGCTACACCTTC. Complete variable domain (other parts from reference TRBV2 and TRBJ1-2): EPEVTQTPSHQVTQMGQEVILRCVPISNHLYFYWYRQILGQKVEFLVSFYNNEISEKSEIFDDQFSVERPDGSNFTLKIRSTKLEDSAMYFCAQAPGRRGYTFGSGTRLTVV.

The chain combines TRBV18 with TRBJ2-1; TRBD1 is a possible D gene (6 bases). In germline, CDR1 is KGHSH, CDR2 LQKENI. There are 16 residues in the CDR3. Trimming pared 0 bases from V and 7 bases from J, leaving 16 bases between. This chain's CDR3 is CASSPPSRGYLNEQFF. Written as DNA, the CDR3 is TGTGCCAGCTCACCACCGTCCAGGGGATATTTGAATGAGCAGTTCTTC.

V and J are TRBV6-1 and TRBJ2-7; TRBD1 is a possible D gene (7 bases). V lost 0 bases, J lost 4 bases, and 19 bases lay in between. Germline V gene data show CDR1 as MNHNS and CDR2 as SASEGT. The CDR3 extends over 17 amino acids. The CDR3 coding sequence is TGTGCCAGCAGTGAAGCTAGTGTTCGGCGGGACAGATACGAGCAGTACTTC. Its protein is CASSEASVRRDRYEQYF.

The gene calls are TRBV6-1 and TRBJ1-1; D might be TRBD1 (5 bases). Germline lookup yields CDR1 MNHNS and CDR2 SASEGT. The length of the CDR3 is 14 residues. V was pared by 6 bases and J by 1 base, with 12 bases between. The CDR3 nucleotides are TGTGCCAGCAGCTTCGGGGGGGGGAACACTGAAGCTTTCTTT. This sequence encodes CASSFGGGNTEAFF.